This T cell receptor (beta chain) was observed in a study of blood T cell repertoires in COVID-19. Across the study: The analysed material was cDNA or gDNA that came from T cells, B-cell-depleted T cells, or PBMCs.

Per germline, CDR1 LGHDT and CDR2 YNNKEL (reference sequence). The ends were cut back, 6 bases at V and 2 bases at J, with 23 bases in the middle. CDR3 length: 18 residues. Here immunoSEQ multiplex PCR was the method, and the copy in TCRdb shows in-frame clones only, minus some. The sample includes 20,000 or so clones, less than 95% seen only once; the top ten take around 4%. The sample comprised peripheral blood. V usage is TRBV3-1 (or the pseudogene TRBV3-2) and J usage is TRBJ1-5; D is perhaps TRBD1 (5 bases). The clonotype originates from a human donor in a cohort sampled during active COVID-19. CDR3 sequence (DNA): TGTGCCAGCAGATCGACAGTCTCGGGGGAGGGGTGCAATCAGCCCCAGCATTTT. Protein product: CASRSTVSGEGCNQPQHF.